These T cell receptor beta chains were read from a single sample in a study of blood T cell repertoires in COVID-19. Clones were read by immunoSEQ multiplex PCR, and TCRdb kept only the in-frame ones, dropping some. Among about 400,000 clones listed, around 92% were seen once. Specimen: PBMCs or T cells enriched from blood (not recorded which). The receptors were sampled from a woman in her 30s who had recovered from COVID-19. Both conserved end residues are part of each CDR3. A D gene is named only where the DNA matches it firmly.

D gene: -; V gene: TRBV27; J gene: TRBJ2-2; CDR3 protein: CATIMGQGLPGELFF
D gene: TRBD2; V gene: TRBV6-5; J gene: TRBJ2-3; CDR3 protein: CASSSRTSATDTQYF
D gene: TRBD2; V gene: TRBV3-1/TRBV3-2; J gene: TRBJ2-5; CDR3 protein: CASSPVVAGGGETQYF
D gene: -; V gene: TRBV24-1; J gene: TRBJ2-1; CDR3 protein: CATSEAGSYNEQFF
D gene: -; V gene: TRBV21-1; J gene: TRBJ1-4; CDR3 protein: CASYPGPDEKLFF
D gene: -; V gene: TRBV2; J gene: TRBJ2-1; CDR3 protein: CASSEELPVDEQFF
D gene: TRBD1; V gene: TRBV5-1; J gene: TRBJ1-4; CDR3 protein: CASSTGGATNEKLFF
D gene: -; V gene: TRBV12-5; J gene: TRBJ2-7; CDR3 protein: CASGLATSEQYF
D gene: -; V gene: TRBV30; J gene: TRBJ2-5; CDR3 protein: CAWSLGGRETQYF
D gene: -; V gene: TRBV10-3; J gene: TRBJ1-3; CDR3 protein: CAISGTTAPFSGNTIYF
D gene: -; V gene: TRBV5-1; J gene: TRBJ1-1; CDR3 protein: CASSLDAGLGTEAFF
D gene: TRBD2; V gene: TRBV5-1; J gene: TRBJ2-7; CDR3 protein: CASSFTSGSYEQYF
D gene: TRBD1; V gene: TRBV18; J gene: TRBJ1-1; CDR3 protein: CASSPLDRVAEAFF
D gene: TRBD1; V gene: TRBV28; J gene: TRBJ1-5; CDR3 protein: CASSLVQGTGQPQHF
D gene: -; V gene: TRBV11-2; J gene: TRBJ2-7; CDR3 protein: CASSDRQAISYEQYF
D gene: -; V gene: TRBV30; J gene: TRBJ1-5; CDR3 protein: CAWSETDRPQHF
D gene: -; V gene: TRBV14; J gene: TRBJ2-3; CDR3 protein: CASSQDGADTQYF
D gene: -; V gene: TRBV19; J gene: TRBJ2-1; CDR3 protein: CASSIGGFDNEQFF
D gene: -; V gene: TRBV27; J gene: TRBJ2-1; CDR3 protein: CASTRDFDNEQFF
D gene: -; V gene: TRBV2; J gene: TRBJ1-3; CDR3 protein: CASSKPRQYSGNTIYF
D gene: TRBD2; V gene: TRBV20-1; J gene: TRBJ2-1; CDR3 protein: CSASNRGDRVYNEQFF
D gene: TRBD1; V gene: TRBV19; J gene: TRBJ1-2; CDR3 protein: CASSGQGGGYGYTF
D gene: -; V gene: TRBV4-1; J gene: TRBJ1-1; CDR3 protein: CASSQGDAGPLNTEAFF
D gene: TRBD1; V gene: TRBV7-3; J gene: TRBJ2-2; CDR3 protein: CASTPGQGLANTGELFF
D gene: TRBD2; V gene: TRBV18; J gene: TRBJ2-2; CDR3 protein: CASSPRTSGGANTGELFF
D gene: TRBD2; V gene: TRBV5-1; J gene: TRBJ2-7; CDR3 protein: CASRPKGLAGGPGYEQYF
D gene: -; V gene: TRBV6-5; J gene: TRBJ1-4; CDR3 protein: CASRSGVKKLFF
D gene: -; V gene: TRBV10-3; J gene: TRBJ2-2; CDR3 protein: CAISPRGEDTGELFF
D gene: -; V gene: TRBV5-6; J gene: TRBJ1-1; CDR3 protein: CASSQVPTRMNTEAFF
D gene: TRBD1; V gene: TRBV5-1; J gene: TRBJ2-7; CDR3 protein: CASSLGTGYEQYF
D gene: TRBD2; V gene: TRBV3-1/TRBV3-2; J gene: TRBJ2-2; CDR3 protein: CASSQFKAGVRSGELFF
D gene: -; V gene: TRBV30; J gene: TRBJ1-3; CDR3 protein: CAWMPGHETGNTIYF
D gene: -; V gene: TRBV6-6; J gene: TRBJ2-3; CDR3 protein: CASSRVGADTQYF
D gene: -; V gene: TRBV5-6; J gene: TRBJ2-6; CDR3 protein: CASSPWGVFRLEGANVLTF
D gene: TRBD1; V gene: TRBV7-6; J gene: TRBJ1-5; CDR3 protein: CASSPNRGGSQPQHF
D gene: -; V gene: TRBV19; J gene: TRBJ1-5; CDR3 protein: CASKPGPSNQPQHF
D gene: -; V gene: TRBV10-2; J gene: TRBJ2-7; CDR3 protein: CATLENNLAGQYF
D gene: -; V gene: TRBV6-5; J gene: TRBJ1-2; CDR3 protein: CASSNGAANYGYTF
D gene: -; V gene: TRBV6-4; J gene: TRBJ2-2; CDR3 protein: CASSDSPSRPTGELFF
D gene: TRBD2; V gene: TRBV6-5; J gene: TRBJ2-7; CDR3 protein: CASRGGSSYEQYF
D gene: TRBD2; V gene: TRBV5-1; J gene: TRBJ2-1; CDR3 protein: CASSLALAGAPGIYNEQFF
D gene: -; V gene: TRBV14; J gene: TRBJ1-6; CDR3 protein: CASSQAGNSPLHF
D gene: -; V gene: TRBV2; J gene: TRBJ1-1; CDR3 protein: CASSDAGVNTEAFF
D gene: -; V gene: TRBV28; J gene: TRBJ2-2; CDR3 protein: CASTPSTGELFF
D gene: TRBD1; V gene: TRBV18; J gene: TRBJ2-3; CDR3 protein: CASSPLGQGDTQYF
D gene: -; V gene: TRBV19; J gene: TRBJ2-7; CDR3 protein: CASRGEGYEQYF
D gene: -; V gene: TRBV4-3; J gene: TRBJ2-1; CDR3 protein: CASSQDSEYNEQFF
D gene: -; V gene: TRBV29-1; J gene: TRBJ2-2; CDR3 protein: CSVYVRNGGELFF
D gene: -; V gene: TRBV4-1; J gene: TRBJ1-2; CDR3 protein: CASSQGTEIKAGYTF
D gene: TRBD2; V gene: TRBV18; J gene: TRBJ2-7; CDR3 protein: CASSPPTSGAYEQYF
D gene: -; V gene: TRBV28; J gene: TRBJ1-3; CDR3 protein: CASSFPLGGPYSGNTIYF
D gene: -; V gene: TRBV9; J gene: TRBJ2-3; CDR3 protein: CASSAPNTDTQYF
D gene: -; V gene: TRBV28; J gene: TRBJ1-2; CDR3 protein: CASSFRTPTFSYGYTF
D gene: -; V gene: TRBV6-2/TRBV6-3; J gene: TRBJ2-1; CDR3 protein: CASSLPPVRTPPYNEQFF
D gene: TRBD2; V gene: TRBV5-4; J gene: TRBJ2-1; CDR3 protein: CASSRGTSGSWDEQFF